This T cell receptor (beta chain) is drawn from a study of cytomegalovirus exposure and HLA in healthy donors. Study-wide results and limits: Cytomegalovirus-associated status was assigned to approximately 160 TCR beta chains. Both high specificity and high sensitivity reportedly marked the classifier's diagnosis of cytomegalovirus status.

CDR1 is SEHNR, CDR2 FQNEAQ, per germline (reference sequence). CDR3 size: 14 residues. The V and J ends lost 3 bases and 5 bases, in that order; junction bases with no gene match: 1. With 60 Vbeta and 13 Jbeta primers, the PCR was carried out. Authors' data handling: A follow-up analysis tallied 70 million to 80 million unique TCR beta chains, approximately 10 million shared. TCRdb's copy holds only in-frame clones and misses some; the assay was immunoSEQ multiplex PCR. V and J calls and clone size are as listed in that table; D and trimming were resolved from the DNA. The repertoire has 150,000 to 200,000 clones, around 80% of them found once; the top ten carry 4.5% to 6%. Remarks on this clone: The antigen is undetermined.

The sequencing sample was made of PBMCs. This clonotype was obtained from a man in his forties in good health and CMV-seronegative. The V and J genes are TRBV7-9 and TRBJ1-4, with 9 positions matching TRBD1. CDR3 protein: CASSLTGGNEKLFF. The CDR3 bases are TGTGCCAGCAGCTTGACAGGGGGAAATGAAAAACTGTTTTTT.